This T cell receptor beta chain comes out of a study of CD8 T cells in Susac syndrome. Reverse transcription of 0.5 to 1 ug RNA was performed with random hexamers. TCR beta CDR3 was amplified by immunoSEQ covering 54 Vbeta and 13 Jbeta. Each CDR3 protein gets one entry after TCRdb re-called the immunoSEQ multiplex PCR reads with MiXCR. The table has 130,000 to 150,000 distinct CDR3 sequences, 94% seen once. The control group consisted of healthy donors matched for age and sex. The CD8+ and CD4+ T cells were negatively isolated, with the TEMRA cells enriched by FACS. With regard to this clonotype: Its antigen is not identified.

Study-wide findings and caveats: The authors acknowledged that the study's TCR sequencing and HLA analysis involved relatively few individuals.

The sequenced sample was CD4+ T cells from PBMCs. The clonotype originates from a human donor in good health.

CDR3 loop: CASSPRAKGNEQFF. CDR3 DNA: TGTGCCAGCTCACCAAGAGCAAAGGGCAATGAGCAGTTCTTC. V usage is TRBV18 and J usage is TRBJ2-1; D unresolved. Trimming cost V 2 bases and J 6 bases, with 11 bases left between them. The CDR3 contains 14 residues. CDR1 and CDR2 (germline): KGHSH, LQKENI.